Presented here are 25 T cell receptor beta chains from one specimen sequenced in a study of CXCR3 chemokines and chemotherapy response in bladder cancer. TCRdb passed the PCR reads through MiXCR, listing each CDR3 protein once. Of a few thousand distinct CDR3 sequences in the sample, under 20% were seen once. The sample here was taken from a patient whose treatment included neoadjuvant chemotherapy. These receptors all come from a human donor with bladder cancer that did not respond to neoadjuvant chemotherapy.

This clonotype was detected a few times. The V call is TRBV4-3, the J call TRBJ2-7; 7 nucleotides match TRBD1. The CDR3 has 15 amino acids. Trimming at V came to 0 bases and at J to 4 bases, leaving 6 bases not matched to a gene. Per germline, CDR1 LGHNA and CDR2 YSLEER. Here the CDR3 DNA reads TGCGCCAGCAGCCAAGAGGATGGGACAGCATACGAGCAGTACTTC. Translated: CASSQEDGTAYEQYF.

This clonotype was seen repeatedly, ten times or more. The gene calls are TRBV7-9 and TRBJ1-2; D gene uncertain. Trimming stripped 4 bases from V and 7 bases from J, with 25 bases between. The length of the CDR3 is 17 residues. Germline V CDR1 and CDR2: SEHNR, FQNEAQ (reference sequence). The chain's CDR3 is CASSSTQAVLAPRGYTF. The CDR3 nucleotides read TGTGCCAGCAGCTCCACCCAAGCGGTCCTAGCCCCCCGTGGCTACACCTTC. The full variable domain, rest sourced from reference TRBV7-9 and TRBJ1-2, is DTGVSQNPRHKITKRGQNVTFRCDPISEHNRLYWYRQTLGQGPEFLTYFQNEAQLEKSRLLSDRFSAERPKGSFSTLEIQRTEQGDSAMYLCASSSTQAVLAPRGYTFGSGTRLTVV.

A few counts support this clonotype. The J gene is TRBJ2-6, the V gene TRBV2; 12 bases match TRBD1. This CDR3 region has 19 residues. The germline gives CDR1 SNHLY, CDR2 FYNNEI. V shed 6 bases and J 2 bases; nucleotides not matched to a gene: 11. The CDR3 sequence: CASSRRDRGLVTGANVLTF. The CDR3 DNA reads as TGTGCCAGCAGCCGCCGGGACAGGGGGCTAGTCACTGGGGCCAACGTCCTGACTTTC.

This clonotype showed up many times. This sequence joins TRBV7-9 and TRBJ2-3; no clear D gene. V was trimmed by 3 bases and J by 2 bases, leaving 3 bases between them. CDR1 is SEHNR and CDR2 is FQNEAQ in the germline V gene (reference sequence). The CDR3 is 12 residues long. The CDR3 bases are TGTGCCAGCAGCTTTGACACAGATACGCAGTATTTT. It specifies CASSFDTDTQYF.

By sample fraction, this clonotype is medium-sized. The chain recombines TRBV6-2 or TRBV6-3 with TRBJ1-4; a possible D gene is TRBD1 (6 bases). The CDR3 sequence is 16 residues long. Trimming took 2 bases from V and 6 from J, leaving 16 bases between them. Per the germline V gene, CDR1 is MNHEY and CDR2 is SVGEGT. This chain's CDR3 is CASSYAEGDRDEKLFF. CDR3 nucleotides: TGTGCCAGCAGTTACGCGGAGGGGGATAGAGATGAAAAACTGTTTTTT.

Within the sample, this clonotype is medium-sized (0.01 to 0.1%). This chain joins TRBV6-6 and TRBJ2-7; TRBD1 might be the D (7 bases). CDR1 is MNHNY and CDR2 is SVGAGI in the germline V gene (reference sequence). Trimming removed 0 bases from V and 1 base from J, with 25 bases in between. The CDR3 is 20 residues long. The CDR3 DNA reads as TGTGCCAGCAGTTACTCGCATTCGGAGGGGGCACGGCGAGATTCCTACGAGCAGTACTTC. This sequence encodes CASSYSHSEGARRDSYEQYF.

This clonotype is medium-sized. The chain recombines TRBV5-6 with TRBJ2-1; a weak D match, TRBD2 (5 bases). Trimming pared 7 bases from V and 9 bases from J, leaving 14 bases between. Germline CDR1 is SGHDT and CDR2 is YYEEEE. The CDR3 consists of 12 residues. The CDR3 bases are TGTGCCAGCTCCCCCGGTGGGAGTGAGCAGTTCTTC. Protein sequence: CASSPGGSEQFF.

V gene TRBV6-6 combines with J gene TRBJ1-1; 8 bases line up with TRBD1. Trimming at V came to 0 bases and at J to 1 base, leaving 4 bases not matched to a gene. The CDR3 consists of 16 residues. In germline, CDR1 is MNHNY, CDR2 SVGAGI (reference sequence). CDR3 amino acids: CASSYSGQGENTEAFF. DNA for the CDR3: TGTGCCAGCAGTTACTCAGGACAGGGAGAGAACACTGAAGCTTTCTTT.

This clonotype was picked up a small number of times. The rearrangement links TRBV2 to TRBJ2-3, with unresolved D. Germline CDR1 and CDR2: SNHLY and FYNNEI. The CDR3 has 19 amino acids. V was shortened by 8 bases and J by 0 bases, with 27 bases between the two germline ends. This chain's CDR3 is CASGMDGVSLITSTDTQYF. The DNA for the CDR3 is TGTGCCAGCGGAATGGACGGCGTCTCGCTGATTACTAGCACAGATACGCAGTATTTT.

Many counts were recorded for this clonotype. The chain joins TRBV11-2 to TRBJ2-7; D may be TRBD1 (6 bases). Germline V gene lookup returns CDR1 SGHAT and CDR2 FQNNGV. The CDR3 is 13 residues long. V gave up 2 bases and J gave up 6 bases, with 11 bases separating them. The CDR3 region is CASSLWQGFEQYF. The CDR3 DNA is TGTGCCAGCAGCTTATGGCAGGGGTTCGAGCAGTACTTC. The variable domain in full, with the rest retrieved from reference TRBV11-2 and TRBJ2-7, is EAGVAQSPRYKIIEKRQSVAFWCNPISGHATLYWYQQILGQGPKLLIQFQNNGVVDDSQLPKDRFSAERLKGVDSTLKIQPAKLEDSAVYLCASSLWQGFEQYFGPGTRLTVT.

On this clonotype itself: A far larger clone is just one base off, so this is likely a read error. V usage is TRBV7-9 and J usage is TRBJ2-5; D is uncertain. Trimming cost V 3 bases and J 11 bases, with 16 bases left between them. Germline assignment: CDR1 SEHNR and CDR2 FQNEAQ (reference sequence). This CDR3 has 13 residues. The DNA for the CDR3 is TGTGCCAGCAGCTTTGTTCGAGGTGATGAGCAGTACTTC. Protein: CASSFVRGDEQYF.

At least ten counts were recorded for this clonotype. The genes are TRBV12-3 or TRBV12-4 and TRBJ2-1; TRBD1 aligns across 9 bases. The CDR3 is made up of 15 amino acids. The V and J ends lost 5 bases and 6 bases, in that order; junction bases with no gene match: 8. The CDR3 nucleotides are TGTGCCAGCAGTCCGCCCGGACAGGGGTTCAATGAGCAGTTCTTC. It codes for CASSPPGQGFNEQFF.

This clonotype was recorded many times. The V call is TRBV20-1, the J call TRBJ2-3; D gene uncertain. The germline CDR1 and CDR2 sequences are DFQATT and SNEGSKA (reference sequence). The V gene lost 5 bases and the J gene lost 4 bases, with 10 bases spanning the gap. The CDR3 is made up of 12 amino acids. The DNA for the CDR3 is TGCAGTGCTCACGCCACAGCAGATACGCAGTATTTT. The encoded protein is CSAHATADTQYF.

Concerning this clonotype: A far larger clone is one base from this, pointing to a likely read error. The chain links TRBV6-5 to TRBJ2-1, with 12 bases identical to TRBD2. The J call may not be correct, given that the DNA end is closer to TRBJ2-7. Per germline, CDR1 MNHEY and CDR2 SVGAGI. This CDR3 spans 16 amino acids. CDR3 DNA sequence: TGTTCCAGCAGTTACTCTCCTAGCGGGGGGGCCTACGAGCAGTACTTC. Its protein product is CSSSYSPSGGAYEQYF.

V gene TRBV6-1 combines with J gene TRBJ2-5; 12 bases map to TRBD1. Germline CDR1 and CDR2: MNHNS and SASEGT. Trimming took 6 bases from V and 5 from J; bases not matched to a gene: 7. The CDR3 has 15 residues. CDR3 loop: CASSTRDRGPETQYF. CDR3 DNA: TGTGCCAGCAGCACAAGGGACAGGGGGCCGGAGACCCAGTACTTC.

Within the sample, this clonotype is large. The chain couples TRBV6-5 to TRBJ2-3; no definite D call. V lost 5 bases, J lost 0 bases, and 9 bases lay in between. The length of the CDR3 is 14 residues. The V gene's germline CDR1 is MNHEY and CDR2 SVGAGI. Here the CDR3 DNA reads TGTGCCAGCAGTCCCTCATATAGCACAGATACGCAGTATTTT. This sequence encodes CASSPSYSTDTQYF.

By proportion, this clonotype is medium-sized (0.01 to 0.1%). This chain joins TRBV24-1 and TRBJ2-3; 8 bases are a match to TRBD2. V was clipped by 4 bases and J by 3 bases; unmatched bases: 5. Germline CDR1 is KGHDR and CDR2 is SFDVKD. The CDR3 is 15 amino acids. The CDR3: CATSENSGATDTQYF. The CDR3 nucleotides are TGTGCCACCAGTGAAAATAGCGGGGCTACAGATACGCAGTATTTT.

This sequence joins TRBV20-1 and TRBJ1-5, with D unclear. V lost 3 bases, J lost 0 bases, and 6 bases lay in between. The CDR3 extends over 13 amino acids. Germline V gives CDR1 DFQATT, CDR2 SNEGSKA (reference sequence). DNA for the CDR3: TGCAGTGCTAGCTTGGATAGCAATCAGCCCCAGCATTTT. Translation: CSASLDSNQPQHF.

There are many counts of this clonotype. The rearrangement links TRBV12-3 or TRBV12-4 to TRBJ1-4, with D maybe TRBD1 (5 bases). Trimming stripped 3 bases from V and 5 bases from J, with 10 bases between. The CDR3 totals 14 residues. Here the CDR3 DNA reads TGTGCCAGCAGTTTTTCAGGGTCCAATGAAAAACTGTTTTTT. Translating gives CASSFSGSNEKLFF.

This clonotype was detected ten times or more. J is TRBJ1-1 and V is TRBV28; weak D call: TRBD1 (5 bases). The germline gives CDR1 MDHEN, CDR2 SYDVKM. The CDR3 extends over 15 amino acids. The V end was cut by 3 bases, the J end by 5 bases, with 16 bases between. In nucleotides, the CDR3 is TGTGCCAGCAGTTTGGGGTCAGGGTTCAGGACTGAAGCTTTCTTT. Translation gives CASSLGSGFRTEAFF.

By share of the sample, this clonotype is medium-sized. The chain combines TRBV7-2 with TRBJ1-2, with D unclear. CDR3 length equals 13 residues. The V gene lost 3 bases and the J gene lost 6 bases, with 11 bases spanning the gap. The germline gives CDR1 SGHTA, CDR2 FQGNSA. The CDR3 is CASSFRRLDGYTF. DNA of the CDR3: TGTGCCAGCAGCTTTCGACGCTTGGATGGCTACACCTTC. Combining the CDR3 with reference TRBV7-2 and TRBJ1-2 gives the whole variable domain GAGVSQSPSNKVTEKGKDVELRCDPISGHTALYWYRQSLGQGLEFLIYFQGNSAPDKSGLPSDRFSAERTGGSVSTLTIQRTQQEDSAVYLCASSFRRLDGYTFGSGTRLTVV.

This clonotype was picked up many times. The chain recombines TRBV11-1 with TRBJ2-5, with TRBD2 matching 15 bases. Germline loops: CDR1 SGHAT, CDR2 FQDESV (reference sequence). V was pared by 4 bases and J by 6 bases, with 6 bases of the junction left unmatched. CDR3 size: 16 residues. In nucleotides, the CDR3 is TGTGCCAGCAGCTCTACCGGGACTAGCGGGGGGAAGACCCAGTACTTC. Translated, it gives CASSSTGTSGGKTQYF.

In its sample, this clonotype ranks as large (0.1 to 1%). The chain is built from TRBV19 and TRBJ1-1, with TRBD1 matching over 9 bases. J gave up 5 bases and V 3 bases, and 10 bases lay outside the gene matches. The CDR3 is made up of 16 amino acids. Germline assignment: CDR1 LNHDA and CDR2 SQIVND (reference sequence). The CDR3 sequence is CASSMIQGAGGTEAFF. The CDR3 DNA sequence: TGTGCCAGTAGTATGATACAGGGGGCTGGGGGTACTGAAGCTTTCTTT.

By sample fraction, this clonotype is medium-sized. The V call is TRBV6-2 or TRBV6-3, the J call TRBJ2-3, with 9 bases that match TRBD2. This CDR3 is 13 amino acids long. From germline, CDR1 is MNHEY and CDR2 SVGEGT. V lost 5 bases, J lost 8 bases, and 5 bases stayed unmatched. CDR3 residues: CASSPPAGGTQYF. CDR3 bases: TGTGCCAGCAGTCCCCCAGCGGGGGGTACGCAGTATTTT.

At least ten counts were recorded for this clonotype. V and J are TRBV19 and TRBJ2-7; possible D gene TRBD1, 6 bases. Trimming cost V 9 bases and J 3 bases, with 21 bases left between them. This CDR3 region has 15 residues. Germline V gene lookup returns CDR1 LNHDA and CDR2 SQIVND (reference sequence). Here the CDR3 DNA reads TGTGCCAGCAGGCTTACGACCACAGGGATCTACGAGCAGTACTTC. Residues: CASRLTTTGIYEQYF.